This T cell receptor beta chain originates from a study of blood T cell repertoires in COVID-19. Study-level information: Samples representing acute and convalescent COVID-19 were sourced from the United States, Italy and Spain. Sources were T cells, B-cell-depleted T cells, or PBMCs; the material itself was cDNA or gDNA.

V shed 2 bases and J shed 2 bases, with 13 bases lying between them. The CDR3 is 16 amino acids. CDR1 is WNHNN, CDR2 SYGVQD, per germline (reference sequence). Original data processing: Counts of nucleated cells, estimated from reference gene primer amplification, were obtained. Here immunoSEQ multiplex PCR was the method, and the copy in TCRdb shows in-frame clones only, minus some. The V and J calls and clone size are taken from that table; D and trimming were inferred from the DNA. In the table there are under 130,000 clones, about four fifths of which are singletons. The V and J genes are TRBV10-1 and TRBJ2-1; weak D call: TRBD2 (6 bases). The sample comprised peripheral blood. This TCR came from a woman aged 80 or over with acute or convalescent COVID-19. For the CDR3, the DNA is TGCGCCAGCAGTGAGCAGAGTAGCGGCGCCTACAATGAGCAGTTCTTC. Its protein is CASSEQSSGAYNEQFF.